This record looks at one T cell receptor beta chain sequence and its context. These data come from a study of Ad26.COV2.S vaccination and SARS-CoV-2 variants. The V end lost 5 bases, the J end lost 4 bases, and 18 bases lay between the germline ends. Germline lookup yields CDR1 SGHRS and CDR2 YFSETQ. This CDR3 has 15 residues. Documented treatment: roughly 19 received Ad26.COV2.S at low or high dose, single or two shots; several received placebo; per-sample allocation not given. The investigators took samples on day 63 after the first vaccine or placebo injection. The table came from immunoSEQ multiplex PCR; TCRdb's copy has only in-frame clones and leaves some out. The sample shows about 240,000 clones, roughly 90% of them seen only once.

This clonotype was sampled from a person aged 18 to 65 who received the Ad26.COV2.S COVID-19 vaccine or a placebo. Source: peripheral blood, taken in a trial of Ad26.COV2.S vaccine versus placebo. The gene calls are TRBV5-1 and TRBJ1-1, with a possible D match to TRBD1 (5 bases). CDR3 region: CASSGRGNWGTEAFF. Written as DNA, the CDR3 is TGCGCCAGCAGTGGAAGGGGCAATTGGGGCACTGAAGCTTTCTTT.